This entry lists 5 T cell receptor beta chains sequenced from one sample in a study of T cell responses to AZD1222 COVID-19 vaccine. Sequencing used immunoSEQ multiplex PCR; TCRdb keeps in-frame clones, though not all of them. This sample has fewer than 45,000 clones, with about 88% found just once. Sequenced here: peripheral blood, sampled on day 0 of AZD1222 vaccination. Every receptor here comes from an adult in good health.

This chain links TRBV2 with TRBJ2-7; D assignment may be TRBD1 or TRBD2 (6 bases each). The V gene's germline CDR1 is SNHLY and CDR2 FYNNEI. The CDR3 is 17 amino acids. V dropped 6 bases and J dropped 3 bases, with 24 bases sitting between them. CDR3 sequence reads: CASRDNRAGDFHYEQYF. The CDR3 coding sequence is TGTGCCAGCAGGGACAACAGGGCAGGGGACTTTCACTACGAGCAGTACTTC.

V and J are TRBV21-1 and TRBJ1-6. TRBV21-1 is given as a pseudogene. There are 19 residues in the CDR3. The chain's CDR3 is CASSKGIGRVAGDNSPLHF. The CDR3 DNA sequence: TGTGCCAGCAGCAAGGGCATAGGGAGGGTCGCAGGGGATAATTCACCCCTCCACTTT.

The chain links TRBV19 to TRBJ2-7, with TRBD1 as a possible D gene (5 bases). V dropped 5 bases and J dropped 4 bases, with 15 bases sitting between them. The CDR3 sequence is 14 residues long. Germline lookup yields CDR1 LNHDA and CDR2 SQIVND (reference sequence). The CDR3 sequence is CASSRKGLGYEQYF. CDR3 sequence (DNA): TGTGCCAGTAGTCGGAAGGGGCTGGGGTACGAGCAGTACTTC.

This clone was counted once. The V and J genes are TRBV18 and TRBJ1-4, with D tentatively TRBD1 (5 bases). The germline V gene encodes CDR1 KGHSH and CDR2 LQKENI. V lost 6 bases, J lost 8 bases, and 13 bases lay in between. The CDR3 runs 13 residues. This CDR3 is CASSPGAREKLFF. Written as DNA, the CDR3 is TGTGCCAGCTCCCCCGGGGCCAGAGAAAAACTGTTTTTT.

The chain uses TRBV2 and TRBJ2-3, with D perhaps TRBD2 (6 bases). Germline V gene data show CDR1 as SNHLY and CDR2 as FYNNEI. Trimming left V 3 bases short and J 4 bases short, with 11 bases between. The CDR3 is 14 residues long. The CDR3 coding sequence is TGTGCCAGCAGTGACGGGGGAGGTCCAGATACGCAGTATTTT. This encodes CASSDGGGPDTQYF.